These T cell receptor beta chains were read from a single sample in a study of cytomegalovirus exposure and HLA in healthy donors. The data were produced by immunoSEQ multiplex PCR, yet TCRdb's version contains in-frame clones alone and is incomplete. The repertoire includes under 150,000 clones, approximately 78% of them detected once, and roughly 8.2% sits in the top ten. The sample was PBMCs. These TCRs come from a woman between 45 and 65 years old in good health and CMV-seropositive. Each CDR3 is given with its conserved first and last residue. A D gene is named only where the DNA matches it firmly. Clone sizes are given selectively: once, few, many, or a class where the clone is expanded.

v_call	clone_size	d_call	j_call	cdr3_nt	cdr3_aa
TRBV19	once	NA	TRBJ1-2	TGTGCCAGTAGTTCTAAGACAGAAAACTATGGCTACACCTTC	CASSSKTENYGYTF
TRBV28	NA	NA	TRBJ2-5	TGTGCCAGCAGGGCGACAGGAATCGAGACCCAGTACTTC	CASRATGIETQYF
TRBV28	NA	NA	TRBJ1-5	TGTGCCAGCAGCGCCTTGCGGGCGGGTTTACAGCCCCAGCATTTT	CASSALRAGLQPQHF
TRBV28	NA	NA	TRBJ2-7	TGTGCCAGCAGTTTAGTCCAGGCCCACGAGCAGTACTTC	CASSLVQAHEQYF
TRBV5-1	NA	NA	TRBJ2-4	TGCGCCAGCAGTGGCGACAGGGACTCAAAAAACATTCAGTACTTC	CASSGDRDSKNIQYF
TRBV30	NA	TRBD1	TRBJ2-3	TGTGCCGGGGGGATGGGACAGGGTGCAGATACGCAGTATTTT	CAGGMGQGADTQYF
TRBV11-3	NA	TRBD1	TRBJ2-1	TGTGCCAGCGGGACAGGGATGTACAATGAGCAGTTCTTC	CASGTGMYNEQFF
TRBV2	once	TRBD2	TRBJ2-5	TGTGCCAGCGGGTGGGCAAGCGGGGGCCGCAGAGAGACCCAGTACTTC	CASGWASGGRRETQYF
TRBV5-1	NA	TRBD1	TRBJ1-1	TGCGCCAGCTCTATAGACAGGGTGAGGATGAACACTGAAGCTTTCTTT	CASSIDRVRMNTEAFF
TRBV2	NA	NA	TRBJ1-2	TGTGCCAGCAGTGGACAGAACTATGGCTACACCTTC	CASSGQNYGYTF
TRBV21-1	NA	NA	TRBJ2-5	TGTGCCAGCAGCAACCCAGGCCCAGCGGGAGAGGAGACCCAGTACTTC	CASSNPGPAGEETQYF
TRBV5-5	NA	NA	TRBJ2-6	TGTGCCAGCAGCTCAACAGGGACTGGGGCCAACGTCCTGACTTTC	CASSSTGTGANVLTF
TRBV7-9	few	TRBD2	TRBJ2-1	TGTGCCAGCAGCTTAACGGGGACTAGCGGGAGGGCCATCCTGTTCTTC	CASSLTGTSGRAILFF
TRBV9	NA	NA	TRBJ1-1	TGTGCCAGCAGCGTAGGGGCACGATTTACGAACACTGAAGCTTTCTTT	CASSVGARFTNTEAFF
TRBV19	NA	NA	TRBJ1-1	TGTGCCAGTACTCCCTTACGGGGGAACACTGAAGCTTTCTTT	CASTPLRGNTEAFF
TRBV5-1	once	NA	TRBJ1-4	TGCGCCAGCAGCTTGAATGGCGGAGCAACTAATGAAAAACTGTTTTTT	CASSLNGGATNEKLFF
TRBV2	NA	NA	TRBJ2-3	TGTGCCAGCAGTGGGGCCCCTAAGGTCTTT	CASSGAPKVF
TRBV6-1	NA	NA	TRBJ2-1	TGTGCCAGCAGTGAACAGGGCGTTGAGCAGTTCTTC	CASSEQGVEQFF
TRBV27	NA	TRBD1	TRBJ1-2	TGTGCCAGCAGAGAACAGGGGGTAGGATTCTATGGCTACACCTTC	CASREQGVGFYGYTF
TRBV7-2	few	NA	TRBJ1-1	TGTGCCAGCAGCTTAGCGAGGAGCGGTACGTTTGAAGCTTTCTTT	CASSLARSGTFEAFF
TRBV7-7	NA	TRBD1	TRBJ2-5	TGTGCTAGCAGCTTCGGACAGGGGGCGGGAGAGACCCAGTACTTC	CASSFGQGAGETQYF
TRBV13	NA	NA	TRBJ1-1	TGTGCCAGCAGGCCAATCCGGGACACTTACACTGAAGCTTTCTTT	CASRPIRDTYTEAFF
TRBV28	NA	NA	TRBJ1-5	TGTGCCAGCAGGCCCAGCGGAGGGTATCAGCCCCAGCATTTT	CASRPSGGYQPQHF
TRBV19	NA	NA	TRBJ2-7	TGTGCCAGTAGTATCCTTCTTACTTTAATGGACGAGCAGTACTTC	CASSILLTLMDEQYF
TRBV5-6	NA	NA	TRBJ1-1	TGTGCCAGCAGCGTCTCACCCCTTTCGGGGGGGTACACTGAAGCTTTCTTT	CASSVSPLSGGYTEAFF
TRBV6-6	NA	NA	TRBJ1-1	TGTGCCAGCAGTCCCCCGGGCACTGAAGCTTTCTTT	CASSPPGTEAFF
TRBV7-9	NA	TRBD2	TRBJ2-1	TGTGCCAGCAGCCAAGTCCCTAGCGGGGCCTACAATGAGCAGTTCTTC	CASSQVPSGAYNEQFF
TRBV7-2	NA	NA	TRBJ2-7	TGTGCCAGCACCGTAAGCGCCTCCTACGAGCAGTACTTC	CASTVSASYEQYF
TRBV5-1	NA	NA	TRBJ1-1	TGCGCCAGCAGCGCCCAGACACCGAACACTGAAGCTTTCTTT	CASSAQTPNTEAFF
TRBV6-1	few	NA	TRBJ1-1	TGTGCCAGCAGTTTTTCGGGGGGGACTGAAGCTTTCTTT	CASSFSGGTEAFF
TRBV7-8	NA	TRBD1	TRBJ1-2	TGTGCCAGCAGCTGGGACAGGGGATACTATGGCTACACCTTC	CASSWDRGYYGYTF
TRBV7-9	NA	NA	TRBJ2-7	TGTGCCAGCAGCTTAGGGAGTTGGGGCGACGAGCAGTACTTC	CASSLGSWGDEQYF
TRBV9	NA	NA	TRBJ1-3	TGTGCCAGCAGCGTCAGCTCTGGAAACACCATATATTTT	CASSVSSGNTIYF
TRBV5-1	once	TRBD1	TRBJ1-1	TGCGCCAGCAGCCCACGGACAGGGGGTGTGCGCACTGAAGCTTTCTTT	CASSPRTGGVRTEAFF
TRBV6-5	NA	TRBD1	TRBJ1-3	TGTGCCAGCAGACAACAGGGGGCAGGTGGAAACACCATATATTTT	CASRQQGAGGNTIYF
TRBV6-1	NA	NA	TRBJ1-6	TGTGCCGCCGGGAGGCGGAATTCACCCCTCCACTTT	CAAGRRNSPLHF